These T cell receptor beta chains were read from a single sample in a study of blood T cell repertoires in COVID-19. Assay used: immunoSEQ multiplex PCR; TCRdb lists only in-frame clones, some missing. Altogether some 250,000 clones are present, about 80% being singletons, with the ten largest covering about 3.1%. The sequenced sample consisted of peripheral blood. These TCRs come from a woman at least 80 years old with acute or convalescent COVID-19. Each CDR3 is given with its conserved first and last residue. D genes are given only for firm matches.

d_call: -; v_call: TRBV29-1; j_call: TRBJ2-3; cdr3_aa: CSVADTDTQYF; cdr3_nt: TGCAGCGTCGCGGACACAGATACGCAGTATTTT
d_call: TRBD1; v_call: TRBV7-6; j_call: TRBJ2-7; cdr3_aa: CASSPRAGTGTHYEQYF; cdr3_nt: TGTGCCAGCAGCCCGCGAGCCGGGACAGGTACCCACTACGAGCAGTACTTC
d_call: -; v_call: TRBV11-1; j_call: TRBJ2-3; cdr3_aa: CASSPFKGRGPDTQYF; cdr3_nt: TGTGCCAGCAGCCCCTTTAAAGGTAGAGGCCCAGATACGCAGTATTTT
d_call: -; v_call: TRBV5-1; j_call: TRBJ2-2; cdr3_aa: CASSLQRRELFF; cdr3_nt: TGCGCCAGCAGCTTACAACGCCGGGAGCTGTTTTTT
d_call: TRBD2; v_call: TRBV10-3; j_call: TRBJ2-2; cdr3_aa: CAISEGLAGAGELFF; cdr3_nt: TGTGCCATCAGTGAAGGACTAGCGGGGGCCGGGGAGCTGTTTTTT
d_call: -; v_call: TRBV6-5; j_call: TRBJ1-4; cdr3_aa: CASRLEGVEKLFF; cdr3_nt: TGTGCCAGCAGGCTTGAGGGAGTTGAAAAACTGTTTTTT
d_call: TRBD2; v_call: TRBV28; j_call: TRBJ2-3; cdr3_aa: CASPPSDGAGGPGDTQYF; cdr3_nt: TGTGCCAGCCCACCCTCCGATGGAGCGGGAGGGCCAGGCGATACGCAGTATTTT
d_call: -; v_call: TRBV6-5; j_call: TRBJ1-3; cdr3_aa: CASSYSAGSGNTIYF; cdr3_nt: TGTGCCAGCAGTTACTCGGCAGGGTCAGGAAACACCATATATTTT
d_call: -; v_call: TRBV6-6; j_call: TRBJ1-1; cdr3_aa: CASRPQGQNTEAFF; cdr3_nt: TGTGCCAGCAGACCACAGGGACAGAACACTGAAGCTTTCTTT
d_call: -; v_call: TRBV19; j_call: TRBJ2-2; cdr3_aa: CASSTPIAFTGELFF; cdr3_nt: TGTGCCAGTAGTACTCCCATAGCGTTCACCGGGGAGCTGTTTTTT
d_call: TRBD1; v_call: TRBV28; j_call: TRBJ2-1; cdr3_aa: CASSLRGRLEQFF; cdr3_nt: TGTGCCAGCAGTTTGAGGGGGCGCCTTGAGCAGTTCTTC
d_call: -; v_call: TRBV9; j_call: TRBJ1-1; cdr3_aa: CASSVGGRVGGTEAFF; cdr3_nt: TGTGCCAGCAGCGTAGGAGGCAGGGTGGGCGGCACTGAAGCTTTCTTT
d_call: -; v_call: TRBV12-5; j_call: TRBJ2-3; cdr3_aa: CASGFGLRQRDTQYF; cdr3_nt: TGTGCTAGTGGTTTCGGTCTCCGACAGAGGGATACGCAGTATTTT